This is a list of T cell receptor beta chains from one sample in a study of control samples from healthy donors and cancer patients. Sequenced by immunoSEQ multiplex PCR; TCRdb stores in-frame clones only, minus some. The sample yields around 140,000 clones, around 92% seen once. Specimen: PBMCs. The receptors were sampled from a man aged 45-65 years with head and neck cancer. CDR3s include the opening cysteine and the closing phenylalanine or tryptophan. The D gene is left open where the match is weak. Size is stated for part of the rows, as once, few or many counts, or as a class when the clone is expanded.

>TRBV11-3|TRBD1|.|TRBJ1-1
CASSVGQGYAFF
TGTGCCAGCAGCGTTGGACAGGGATACGCTTTCTTT
>TRBV19|TRBD1|.|TRBJ2-6
CASSTRQGVAGANVLTF
TGTGCCAGTAGTACCCGACAGGGCGTTGCTGGGGCCAACGTCCTGACTTTC
>TRBV28|.|.|TRBJ1-1
CASSYNSEAFF
TGTGCCAGCAGCTATAACAGTGAAGCTTTCTTT
>TRBV2|.|.|TRBJ2-7
CASRTTSGAREQYF
TGTGCCAGCAGGACAACCTCTGGGGCCCGCGAGCAGTACTTC
>TRBV5-1|.|.|TRBJ2-5
CASSRRTVQETQYF
TGCGCCAGCAGCCGAAGGACGGTCCAAGAGACCCAGTACTTC
>TRBV9|TRBD1|.|TRBJ2-5
CASSTRTGLQETQYF
TGTGCCAGCAGCACCCGGACAGGGCTCCAAGAGACCCAGTACTTC
>TRBV10-2|TRBD1|.|TRBJ2-3
CASSVQGQSTDTQYF
TGCGCCAGCAGTGTACAGGGGCAGAGCACAGATACGCAGTATTTT
>TRBV7-2|.|.|TRBJ1-4
CASSFGSNEKLFF
TGTGCCAGCAGCTTCGGAAGTAATGAAAAACTGTTTTTT
>TRBV7-2|.|.|TRBJ1-3
CASSLGAEPNTIYF
TGTGCCAGCAGCTTAGGGGCAGAACCAAACACCATATATTTT
>TRBV12-5|.|.|TRBJ2-1
CASGLRGASYNEQFF
TGTGCTAGTGGTTTAAGAGGAGCGTCCTACAATGAGCAGTTCTTC
>TRBV9|.|many|TRBJ1-1
CASSVRGAAITEAFF
TGTGCCAGCAGCGTGCGGGGAGCAGCGATCACTGAAGCTTTCTTT
>TRBV2|.|.|TRBJ2-4
CASSETVIQYF
TGTGCCAGCAGTGAAACCGTAATTCAGTACTTC
>TRBV5-4|TRBD1|.|TRBJ2-7
CASSTRQGVTGYEQYF
TGTGCCAGCAGCACGAGACAGGGAGTAACGGGCTACGAGCAGTACTTC
>TRBV3-1/TRBV3-2|.|.|TRBJ2-7
CASSQMAGGAYEQYF
TGTGCCAGCAGCCAAATGGCAGGGGGGGCCTACGAGCAGTACTTC
>TRBV4-1|TRBD2|.|TRBJ2-7
CASSLAGKAYEQYF
TGCGCCAGCAGTTTAGCGGGCAAAGCCTACGAGCAGTACTTC
>TRBV7-8|.|.|TRBJ1-4
CASSLGHRELFF
TGTGCCAGCAGCTTAGGGCATCGGGAACTGTTTTTT
>TRBV12-1|.|.|TRBJ1-4
CASSFARTGRNEKLFF
TGTGCCAGCAGCTTTGCCCGGACAGGGAGGAATGAAAAACTGTTTTTT
>TRBV18|TRBD2|.|TRBJ2-1
CASSPMTSGRSNNEQFF
TGTGCCAGCTCACCTATGACTAGCGGGAGGTCCAACAATGAGCAGTTCTTC
>TRBV6-5|.|.|TRBJ1-2
CASRGFGGGYTF
TGTGCCAGCAGGGGGTTTGGCGGCGGCTACACCTTC
>TRBV5-5|TRBD1|.|TRBJ2-7
CASGTGTGGSYEQYF
TGTGCCAGCGGAACCGGGACAGGGGGCTCCTACGAGCAGTACTTC
>TRBV28|.|.|TRBJ2-2
CASSLIGELFF
TGTGCCAGCAGTTTAATCGGGGAGCTGTTTTTT
>TRBV2|.|.|TRBJ1-4
CASSESGTNEKLFF
TGTGCCAGCAGTGAATCTGGAACTAATGAAAAACTGTTTTTT
>TRBV29-1|TRBD1|.|TRBJ2-3
CSVGQGARTDTQYF
TGCAGCGTCGGACAGGGGGCGCGGACAGATACGCAGTATTTT
>TRBV5-1|.|.|TRBJ2-1
CASSLGLNSYNEQFF
TGCGCCAGCAGCCTGGGACTTAACTCCTACAATGAGCAGTTCTTC
>TRBV19|TRBD1|few|TRBJ1-5
CASKWASGQGFQPQHF
TGTGCCAGTAAGTGGGCTTCGGGACAGGGGTTTCAGCCCCAGCATTTT
>TRBV2|TRBD1|.|TRBJ1-6
CASNTGTGNSPLHF
TGTGCCAGCAACACCGGGACAGGGAATTCACCCCTCCACTTT
>TRBV9|.|.|TRBJ1-1
CASSVGSGLNTEAFF
TGTGCCAGCAGCGTAGGGTCAGGGCTGAACACTGAAGCTTTCTTT
>TRBV19|.|.|TRBJ1-6
CASTLGVKYNSPLHF
TGTGCCAGTACTCTAGGGGTGAAGTATAATTCACCCCTCCACTTT
>TRBV20-1|.|many|TRBJ2-7
CSASTDRALGEQYF
TGCAGTGCTAGTACTGACCGGGCCCTAGGCGAGCAGTACTTC
>TRBV18|.|.|TRBJ2-1
CASSQFNEQFF
TGTGCCAGCTCACAGTTCAATGAGCAGTTCTTC
>TRBV3-1/TRBV3-2|TRBD2|.|TRBJ2-7
CASSSRLAGTNYEQYF
TGTGCCAGCAGCTCCCGACTAGCGGGTACTAACTACGAGCAGTACTTC
>TRBV15|.|.|TRBJ2-7
CATSRSDRIYEQYF
TGTGCCACCAGCAGGTCAGACAGGATTTACGAGCAGTACTTC
>TRBV7-9|TRBD2|.|TRBJ2-7
CASSFETSGVPYEQYF
TGTGCCAGCAGCTTTGAGACTAGCGGGGTACCCTACGAGCAGTACTTC
>TRBV5-1|.|.|TRBJ2-2
CASSYLTGYTGELFF
TGCGCCAGCAGCTACTTAACGGGGTACACCGGGGAGCTGTTTTTT
>TRBV4-1|.|.|TRBJ2-1
CASSQDVLAGEQFF
TGCGCCAGCAGCCAAGACGTACTAGCAGGAGAGCAGTTCTTC
>TRBV4-1|TRBD2|.|TRBJ2-3
CASSQEVSGGTDTQYF
TGCGCCAGCAGCCAAGAGGTTAGCGGGGGTACAGATACGCAGTATTTT
>TRBV19|.|.|TRBJ1-1
CASKRTVLTPTRNTEAFF
TGTGCCAGTAAAAGGACAGTTTTAACCCCAACGCGGAACACTGAAGCTTTCTTT